Listed here are 26 T cell receptor beta chains from one sample, sequenced in a study of blood T cell repertoires in COVID-19. Repertoires were generated with immunoSEQ multiplex PCR, while TCRdb's copy carries only in-frame clones and drops some. The data show around 220,000 clones, with around 90% seen just once and roughly 14% held by the top ten. The sequenced sample consisted of PBMCs or T cells enriched from blood (not recorded which). These receptors came from a woman between 50 and 59 years old with acute COVID-19.

The rearrangement joins TRBV11-2 to TRBJ2-3; D ambiguous. The CDR3 spans 14 residues. In germline, CDR1 is SGHAT, CDR2 FQNNGV. V dropped 5 bases and J dropped 1 base, with 10 bases sitting between them. The CDR3 DNA reads TGTGCCAGCAGCCCCAACGCGCGCACAGATACGCAGTATTTT. Encoded protein: CASSPNARTDTQYF.

The V gene is TRBV27, the J gene TRBJ1-2, with 9 nucleotides matching TRBD1. Germline loops: CDR1 MNHEY, CDR2 SMNVEV (reference sequence). With V trimmed by 3 bases and J by 8 bases, 7 bases remained unmatched. The CDR3 runs 14 residues. CDR3 nucleotides: TGTGCCAGCAGTTTGACTGGGACAGGGTACGGCTACACCTTC. This gives the protein CASSLTGTGYGYTF.

The chain uses TRBV7-8 and TRBJ2-1, with D unclear. Between the trimmed V and J ends, which lost 2 bases and 1 base, there was a span of 3 bases. Germline CDR1 SGHVS, CDR2 FQNEAQ. This CDR3 has 13 amino acids. CDR3 amino acids: CASSLISYNEQFF. CDR3 nucleotide sequence: TGTGCCAGCAGCTTAATATCCTACAATGAGCAGTTCTTC.

The count of this clone is one. This chain uses TRBV19 with TRBJ1-2; D possibly corresponds to TRBD1 (6 bases). The CDR3 extends over 15 amino acids. Germline V lookup: CDR1 LNHDA, CDR2 SQIVND (reference sequence). Trimming pared 5 bases from V and 4 bases from J, leaving 17 bases between. The CDR3: CASSSSGTQFYGYTF. CDR3 coding DNA: TGTGCCAGTAGTTCCTCCGGGACACAGTTCTATGGCTACACCTTC.

In this sample, this clone turned up once. V gene TRBV18 combines with J gene TRBJ2-7; 7 nucleotides match TRBD1. The V and J ends lost 3 bases and 3 bases, in that order; junction bases with no gene match: 5. CDR3 length: 14 residues. Germline V gene sequence: CDR1 KGHSH, CDR2 LQKENI. The CDR3 loop reads CASSPQTGSYEQYF. The CDR3 region has the DNA TGTGCCAGCTCACCCCAGACAGGGAGCTACGAGCAGTACTTC.

The chain joins TRBV10-3 to TRBJ1-1; perhaps TRBD1 as D (5 bases). Trimming removed 2 bases from V and 8 bases from J, with 12 bases in between. The CDR3 covers 13 residues. The germline CDR1 and CDR2 sequences are ENHRY and SYGVKD. The CDR3 bases are TGTGCCATCAGTGAGGGCTACAGGTCCGAAGCTTTCTTT. Its translation: CAISEGYRSEAFF.

The rearrangement uses TRBV28 and TRBJ1-4; no reliable D call. V lost 5 bases and J lost 4, with 2 bases in between. The CDR3 sequence is 11 residues long. Germline lookup yields CDR1 MDHEN and CDR2 SYDVKM. The CDR3 protein is CASSHNEKLFF. Here the CDR3 DNA reads TGTGCCAGCAGTCATAATGAAAAACTGTTTTTT.

The J gene is TRBJ2-5, the V gene TRBV2; TRBD1 matches 11 bases. Trimming cost V 1 base and J 3 bases; bases outside gene matches: 7. Germline-derived CDR1 and CDR2 are SNHLY and FYNNEI. The CDR3 is made up of 17 amino acids. DNA for the CDR3: TGTGCCAGCAGTGAAGAACGTGGGGGACAGGGGGAAGAGACCCAGTACTTC. Amino acid sequence: CASSEERGGQGEETQYF.

The chain has TRBV28 and TRBJ1-3; 7 positions agree with TRBD1. The germline gives CDR1 MDHEN, CDR2 SYDVKM. V shed 6 bases and J 0 bases; nucleotides not matched to a gene: 11. This CDR3 has 17 residues. Here the CDR3 reads CASRGDSFLFSGNTIYF. The CDR3 bases are TGTGCCAGCAGGGGGGACAGCTTCCTTTTCTCTGGAAACACCATATATTTT.

V usage is TRBV11-2 and J usage is TRBJ2-7, with TRBD1 as a possible D gene (6 bases). Trimming stripped 4 bases from V and 3 bases from J, with 13 bases between. Germline V CDR1 and CDR2: SGHAT, FQNNGV. The CDR3 totals 14 residues. For the CDR3, the DNA is TGTGCCAGCAGCTCATCGACAGGTAACTACGAGCAGTACTTC. It yields the protein CASSSSTGNYEQYF. Based on the CDR3 plus reference TRBV11-2 and TRBJ2-7, the full variable domain is EAGVAQSPRYKIIEKRQSVAFWCNPISGHATLYWYQQILGQGPKLLIQFQNNGVVDDSQLPKDRFSAERLKGVDSTLKIQPAKLEDSAVYLCASSSSTGNYEQYFGPGTRLTVT.

This clone was seen a single time. At the DNA level, this CDR3 is encoded by other sequences in the same sample as well. The chain couples TRBV19 to TRBJ2-1; 7 nucleotides align to TRBD2. Trimming at V came to 3 bases and at J to 1 base, leaving 3 bases not matched to a gene. The CDR3 has 15 residues. Per germline, CDR1 LNHDA and CDR2 SQIVND (reference sequence). The CDR3: CASSMGGRSYNEQFF. The DNA of the CDR3 is TGTGCCAGTAGTATGGGAGGGAGGTCCTACAATGAGCAGTTCTTC.

V gene TRBV19 combines with J gene TRBJ2-2; D is perhaps TRBD2 (6 bases). Deletions cut 11 bases from V and 3 bases from J, with 19 bases between. The CDR3 is 15 residues long. The germline CDR1 and CDR2 sequences are LNHDA and SQIVND (reference sequence). CDR3 residues: CAGVNSGLHTGELFF. The CDR3, as DNA: TGTGCCGGTGTAAATTCGGGACTTCACACCGGGGAGCTGTTTTTT.

The V and J genes are TRBV5-6 and TRBJ1-2, with TRBD1 matching over 8 bases. Unmatched junction bases numbered 3, after V lost 0 bases and J lost 5 bases. Germline CDR1 is SGHDT and CDR2 is YYEEEE. The CDR3 sequence is 14 residues long. The chain's CDR3 is CASSLVGQGYGYTF. The CDR3 coding sequence is TGTGCCAGCAGCTTGGTAGGACAGGGATATGGCTACACCTTC.

The chain is built from TRBV18 and TRBJ1-5; D may be TRBD1 (6 bases). Germline assignment: CDR1 KGHSH and CDR2 LQKENI. This CDR3 region has 17 residues. Trimming left V 1 base short and J 6 bases short, with 19 bases between. CDR3 protein: CASSPLRGIGPVQPQHF. DNA for the CDR3: TGTGCCAGCTCACCACTGAGGGGGATCGGGCCAGTTCAGCCCCAGCATTTT.

The rearrangement links TRBV18 to TRBJ2-7; tentative D call: TRBD1 (7 bases). V was shortened by 2 bases and J by 6 bases, with 17 bases between the two germline ends. Germline CDR1 reads KGHSH; CDR2 reads LQKENI. The CDR3 has 15 residues. The DNA for the CDR3 is TGTGCCAGCTCACCAACCACAGGAGGGGACAGCGAGCAGTACTTC. This gives the protein CASSPTTGGDSEQYF.

This clone appeared once. V usage is TRBV7-2 and J usage is TRBJ1-5, with unresolved D. Germline V gene lookup returns CDR1 SGHTA and CDR2 FQGNSA. The V and J ends lost 0 bases and 2 bases respectively, with 8 bases between them. The CDR3 has 15 residues. The CDR3 sequence is CASSLAGLGNQPQHF. For the CDR3, the DNA is TGTGCCAGCAGCTTAGCCGGGTTGGGCAATCAGCCCCAGCATTTT.

This clone was detected ten times or more. This chain connects TRBV9 to TRBJ1-2, with D possibly matching TRBD1 (6 bases). Trimming took off 3 bases at V and 7 bases at J, with 10 bases between the two ends. The CDR3 totals 12 residues. Germline V gene sequence: CDR1 SGDLS, CDR2 YYNGEE. This chain's CDR3 is CASSGQVPGYTF. The CDR3 nucleotides are TGTGCCAGCAGCGGACAGGTTCCTGGCTACACCTTC.

The genes are TRBV7-8 and TRBJ1-5; tentatively, D is TRBD1 (6 bases). Looked up from germline, CDR1 is SGHVS and CDR2 is FQNEAQ. This CDR3 is 17 amino acids long. Trimming stripped 4 bases from V and 3 bases from J, with 19 bases between. CDR3 protein: CASSSALTGPPNQPQHF. In DNA form, the CDR3 reads TGTGCCAGCAGCTCAGCTCTTACAGGGCCCCCCAATCAGCCCCAGCATTTT. Full variable domain (outside the CDR3, taken from reference TRBV7-8 and TRBJ1-5): GAGVSQSPRYKVAKRGQDVALRCDPISGHVSLFWYQQALGQGPEFLTYFQNEAQLDKSGLPSDRFFAERPEGSVSTLKIQRTQQEDSAVYLCASSSALTGPPNQPQHFGDGTRLSIL.

V gene TRBV28 combines with J gene TRBJ1-4; TRBD1 matches at 7 bases. CDR1 is MDHEN, CDR2 SYDVKM, per germline. The length of the CDR3 is 14 residues. Trimming cost V 6 bases and J 4 bases; bases outside gene matches: 5. Here the CDR3 reads CASSSGQVNEKLFF. Here the CDR3 DNA reads TGTGCCAGCAGCTCCGGACAGGTTAATGAAAAACTGTTTTTT.

The chain employs TRBV18 and TRBJ2-7; 8 bases match TRBD2. CDR1 is KGHSH, CDR2 LQKENI, per germline. The junction had 4 bases not matched to a gene; V was cut back by 3 bases and J by 0 bases. This CDR3 is built from 15 residues. The CDR3 DNA reads TGTGCCAGCTCACCCGGGGGGGGCGCCTCCTACGAGCAGTACTTC. Its protein is CASSPGGGASYEQYF.

DNA of the CDR3: TGTGCCAGCAGCTCCATACTCGGAAGGGAGCATACGCAGTATTTT. Protein: CASSSILGREHTQYF. The V call is TRBV11-2, the J call TRBJ2-3; D is possibly TRBD2 (5 bases). The CDR3 has 15 residues. Germline V gene sequence: CDR1 SGHAT, CDR2 FQNNGV. V lost 4 bases and J lost 7, with 18 bases in between. The full variable domain, in which reference TRBV11-2 and TRBJ2-3 provide the parts outside the CDR3, is EAGVAQSPRYKIIEKRQSVAFWCNPISGHATLYWYQQILGQGPKLLIQFQNNGVVDDSQLPKDRFSAERLKGVDSTLKIQPAKLEDSAVYLCASSSILGREHTQYFGPGTRLTVL.

The chain employs TRBV11-1 and TRBJ2-1; D perhaps matches TRBD1 (5 bases). The CDR3 is 16 residues long. In germline, CDR1 is SGHAT, CDR2 FQDESV (reference sequence). Trimming removed 1 base at V and 3 bases at J, with 13 bases between. CDR3 sequence reads: CASSLGGATGYNEQFF. The DNA of the CDR3 is TGTGCCAGCAGCTTAGGTGGGGCTACGGGCTACAATGAGCAGTTCTTC.

The J gene is TRBJ2-3, the V gene TRBV2; 8 nucleotides align to TRBD2. Germline V lookup: CDR1 SNHLY, CDR2 FYNNEI. The length of the CDR3 is 17 residues. V was pared by 6 bases and J by 6 bases, with 17 bases of the junction left unmatched. The CDR3 sequence: CASSDEASGSPTDTQYF. CDR3 DNA: TGTGCCAGCAGCGACGAGGCGAGCGGGAGTCCCACGGATACGCAGTATTTT.

The chain recombines TRBV29-1 with TRBJ2-1, with D unclear. Germline V gene data show CDR1 as SQVTM and CDR2 as ANQGSEA. Trimming removed 6 bases at V and 5 bases at J, with 11 bases between. CDR3 length: 12 residues. The CDR3 region is CSVLRVDNEQFF. In DNA form, the CDR3 reads TGCAGCGTCCTTCGTGTCGACAATGAGCAGTTCTTC.

This sequence joins TRBV3-1 (or the pseudogene TRBV3-2) and TRBJ1-1; D uncertain. CDR1 is LGHDT and CDR2 is YNNKEL in the germline V gene (reference sequence). This CDR3 region has 13 residues. Trimming took off 4 bases at V and 7 bases at J, with 13 bases between the two ends. The CDR3 sequence is CASSPIAGDEAFF. In DNA form, the CDR3 reads TGTGCCAGCAGCCCGATAGCCGGTGATGAAGCTTTCTTT.

The sample holds one count of this clone. The chain recombines TRBV2 with TRBJ1-5; TRBD1 matches 7 bases. The CDR3 is made up of 14 amino acids. The germline V gene encodes CDR1 SNHLY and CDR2 FYNNEI. The V segment lost 6 bases and the J segment 6 bases; nucleotides outside the gene matches: 8. The CDR3 DNA is TGTGCCAGCAGAGCTGGACAGGCGGGTCAGCCCCAGCATTTT. It yields the protein CASRAGQAGQPQHF.